This entry is about one T cell receptor (beta chain). Method: immunoSEQ multiplex PCR; TCRdb's copy keeps in-frame clones and lacks some. The sample includes about 160,000 clones, 85% of them seen just once. Germline V gene lookup returns CDR1 LGHNA and CDR2 YNFKEQ. Trimming took 0 bases from V and 0 from J; bases not matched to a gene: 3. The CDR3 runs to 16 residues. The sample comes from a study of blood T cell repertoires in COVID-19. The genes are TRBV4-2 and TRBJ1-1, with 8 bases lining up with TRBD1. Sequenced sample: peripheral blood. This clonotype was obtained from a human donor with acute or convalescent COVID-19. The donor label of this sample is uncertain. The CDR3 sequence: CASSQEGQAMNTEAFF. For the CDR3, the DNA is TGTGCCAGCAGCCAAGAGGGACAGGCAATGAACACTGAAGCTTTCTTT.